This passage covers 23 T cell receptor beta chains from one sample sequenced in a study of shared clonotypes between healthy human individuals. Repertoires were generated with immunoSEQ multiplex PCR, while TCRdb's copy carries only in-frame clones and drops some. The sample includes 2 million to 2.5 million clones, 95% of them seen just once. Sequencing input: naive CD4+ T cells sorted from blood. Indicated subset: CD45RA+ positively selected. Receptors originate from a man in his late teens or twenties in good health.

The J gene is TRBJ2-6, the V gene TRBV7-9; the D gene could be TRBD1 or TRBD2 (7 bases each). Germline loops: CDR1 SEHNR, CDR2 FQNEAQ (reference sequence). CDR3 length equals 17 residues. V shed 5 bases and J shed 0 bases, with 14 bases lying between them. The CDR3 here is CASSGEGASSGANVLTF. CDR3 coding DNA: TGTGCCAGCAGCGGGGAGGGGGCCTCCTCTGGGGCCAACGTCCTGACTTTC.

The chain carries TRBV5-1 and TRBJ2-7, with TRBD2 matching 13 bases. Germline CDR1 reads SGHRS; CDR2 reads YFSETQ. This CDR3 has 16 amino acids. V trimming: 4 bases; J trimming: 2 bases; junction bases outside the gene matches: 6. CDR3 in amino acids: CASSQTGLAGAYEQYF. The CDR3 DNA is TGCGCCAGCAGCCAGACCGGACTAGCGGGGGCCTACGAGCAGTACTTC.

The chain carries TRBV5-1 and TRBJ1-1; perhaps TRBD1 as D (5 bases). The germline V gene encodes CDR1 SGHRS and CDR2 YFSETQ. The V end lost 5 bases, the J end lost 1 base, and 15 bases lay between the germline ends. The CDR3 length is 15 residues. The CDR3 here is CASRRPLDKNTEAFF. CDR3 nucleotides: TGCGCCAGCAGACGTCCTTTGGACAAGAACACTGAAGCTTTCTTT.

CDR3 coding DNA: TGTGCCAGCAGTCCATCGATAGCGGGAGGGCACAATGAGCAGTTCTTC. It codes for CASSPSIAGGHNEQFF. The rearrangement uses TRBV6-6 and TRBJ2-1, with TRBD2 matching over 11 bases. Germline lookup yields CDR1 MNHNY and CDR2 SVGAGI (reference sequence). The CDR3 has 16 residues. V trimming: 5 bases; J trimming: 5 bases; junction bases outside the gene matches: 8.

This chain connects TRBV10-3 to TRBJ2-2; possibly TRBD1 or TRBD2 for D (5 bases each). The ends were cut back, 10 bases at V and 5 bases at J, with 14 bases in the middle. This CDR3 has 13 amino acids. The germline V gene encodes CDR1 ENHRY and CDR2 SYGVKD. The CDR3 DNA is TGTGCCACCCGGGACGTTGTTACCGGGGAGCTGTTTTTT. It codes for CATRDVVTGELFF.

This rearrangement joins TRBV5-1 to TRBJ2-1; possibly TRBD1 for D (6 bases). V lost 4 bases, J lost 0 bases, and 11 bases lay in between. This CDR3 has 15 amino acids. Germline lookup yields CDR1 SGHRS and CDR2 YFSETQ. CDR3 region: CASSNQGLSYNEQFF. Here the CDR3 DNA reads TGCGCCAGCAGCAACCAGGGGCTCTCCTACAATGAGCAGTTCTTC. The whole variable domain, remainder taken from reference TRBV5-1 and TRBJ2-1, is KAGVTQTPRYLIKTRGQQVTLSCSPISGHRSVSWYQQTPGQGLQFLFEYFSETQRNKGNFPGRFSGRQFSNSRSEMNVSTLELGDSALYLCASSNQGLSYNEQFFGPGTRLTVL.

The genes are TRBV30 and TRBJ1-4, with D unclear. The V gene's germline CDR1 is GTSNPN and CDR2 SVGIG (reference sequence). The ends were cut back, 0 bases at V and 0 bases at J, with 8 bases in the middle. The CDR3 consists of 15 residues. The CDR3 reads CAWSVFQATNEKLFF. Written as DNA, the CDR3 is TGTGCCTGGAGTGTATTCCAGGCAACTAATGAAAAACTGTTTTTT.

The rearrangement links TRBV5-5 to TRBJ1-2; no clear D. CDR3 size: 13 residues. Trimming removed 1 base from V and 2 bases from J, with 6 bases in between. The germline CDR1 and CDR2 sequences are SGHKS and YYEKEE (reference sequence). The CDR3 loop reads CASSLSSNYGYTF. In DNA, the CDR3 is TGTGCCAGCAGCTTGTCCAGCAACTATGGCTACACCTTC.

In DNA form, the CDR3 reads TGTGCCAGCAGTTACGACGGCACTCGCGGCACTGAAGCTTTCTTT. Its translation: CASSYDGTRGTEAFF. The rearrangement joins TRBV6-5 to TRBJ1-1; the D is unclear. Germline values: CDR1 MNHEY, CDR2 SVGAGI. Trimming cost V 2 bases and J 4 bases, with 14 bases left between them. The length of the CDR3 is 15 residues.

The genes are TRBV27 and TRBJ2-7; D is ambiguous. The germline V gene has CDR1 MNHEY and CDR2 SMNVEV (reference sequence). Trimming shortened V by 5 bases and J by 2 bases, and 10 bases separated the two germline ends. The CDR3 runs 13 residues. This CDR3 is CASSPDAAYEQYF. CDR3 nucleotides: TGTGCCAGCAGTCCAGACGCAGCCTACGAGCAGTACTTC.

This chain uses TRBV5-6 with TRBJ2-3; 7 bases map to TRBD1. This CDR3 has 18 amino acids. V lost 0 bases to trimming and J lost 3 bases; unmatched junction nucleotides: 13. Germline CDR1 is SGHDT and CDR2 is YYEEEE. The CDR3 spells CASSLEGGWVLQTDTQYF. The CDR3 DNA follows: TGTGCCAGCAGCTTGGAAGGGGGCTGGGTGCTCCAAACAGATACGCAGTATTTT. Variable domain in full (rest from reference TRBV5-6 and TRBJ2-3): DAGVTQSPTHLIKTRGQQVTLRCSPKSGHDTVSWYQQALGQGPQFIFQYYEEEERQRGNFPDRFSGHQFPNYSSELNVNALLLGDSALYLCASSLEGGWVLQTDTQYFGPGTRLTVL.

Turning to this clone: The sample holds other DNA sequences that translate to the same CDR3. The chain joins TRBV4-2 to TRBJ1-4, with unresolved D. The CDR3 has 16 residues. Germline V gene sequence: CDR1 LGHNA, CDR2 YNFKEQ. Trimming took off 0 bases at V and 0 bases at J, with 8 bases between the two ends. The CDR3 loop is CASSQDPGATNEKLFF. The CDR3 DNA is TGTGCCAGCAGCCAAGATCCAGGTGCAACTAATGAAAAACTGTTTTTT.

The chain carries TRBV28 and TRBJ1-6; a possible D gene is TRBD1 (6 bases). The CDR3 sequence is 14 residues long. V dropped 2 bases and J dropped 11 bases, with 13 bases sitting between them. Per germline, CDR1 MDHEN and CDR2 SYDVKM. CDR3 DNA: TGTGCCAGCAGTTTAGGGGGGGCGAGTCCACCCCTCCACTTT. It specifies CASSLGGASPPLHF. The whole variable domain, remainder taken from reference TRBV28 and TRBJ1-6, is DVKVTQSSRYLVKRTGEKVFLECVQDMDHENMFWYRQDPGLGLRLIYFSYDVKMKEKGDIPEGYSVSREKKERFSLILESASTNQTSMYLCASSLGGASPPLHFGNGTRLTVT.

The rearrangement links TRBV5-4 to TRBJ2-2, with D tentatively TRBD2 (5 bases). Trimming removed 4 bases from V and 3 bases from J, with 10 bases in between. The length of the CDR3 is 14 residues. CDR1 is SGHNT and CDR2 is YYREEE in the germline V gene (reference sequence). The CDR3 region has the DNA TGTGCCAGCAGCCGAGCGGAGCACACCGGGGAGCTGTTTTTT. This sequence encodes CASSRAEHTGELFF.

This clone occurred once. Other DNA sequences in the sample encode the same CDR3. The chain recombines TRBV7-9 with TRBJ2-2; no definite D call. The CDR3 is made up of 12 amino acids. Per the germline V gene, CDR1 is SEHNR and CDR2 is FQNEAQ (reference sequence). V lost 5 bases and J 4 bases, leaving 5 bases between the germline ends. The CDR3 is CASSLLTGELFF. The CDR3 DNA reads TGTGCCAGCAGCCTGCTCACCGGGGAGCTGTTTTTT.

The CDR3 DNA reads TGTGCCAGCAGCGGCCCAGGGGGCGACTATAATTCACCCCTCCACTTT. Residues: CASSGPGGDYNSPLHF. The chain carries TRBV9 and TRBJ1-6; 8 nucleotides line up with TRBD1. V trimming: 3 bases; J trimming: 3 bases; junction bases outside the gene matches: 5. In germline, CDR1 is SGDLS, CDR2 YYNGEE. There are 16 residues in the CDR3.

This sequence joins TRBV9 and TRBJ2-2; D assignment may be TRBD1 or TRBD2 (5 bases each). Germline values: CDR1 SGDLS, CDR2 YYNGEE. The CDR3 has 18 amino acids. The germline V and J ends were trimmed by 2 bases and 4 bases, with 21 bases remaining between them. The CDR3: CASSVLRDRGLGTGELFF. CDR3 in DNA: TGTGCCAGCAGCGTCCTCCGGGACCGCGGGTTGGGCACCGGGGAGCTGTTTTTT.

The V call is TRBV15, the J call TRBJ2-2; no reliable D call. This CDR3 spans 15 amino acids. Looked up from germline, CDR1 is LNHNV and CDR2 is YYDKDF (reference sequence). The V gene lost 0 bases and the J gene lost 6 bases, with 11 bases spanning the gap. In nucleotides, the CDR3 is TGTGCCACCAGCAGAGATCGCGGCGATGCCGGGGAGCTGTTTTTT. Translation gives CATSRDRGDAGELFF.

V gene TRBV6-5 combines with J gene TRBJ1-5; TRBD1 might be the D (5 bases). Germline V gene lookup returns CDR1 MNHEY and CDR2 SVGAGI. Trimming stripped 7 bases from V and 5 bases from J, with 15 bases between. This CDR3 has 14 amino acids. CDR3 sequence (DNA): TGTGCCAGCACCAAAGGGGCGGGCCATCAGCCCCAGCATTTT. Amino acids: CASTKGAGHQPQHF.

The rearrangement joins TRBV19 to TRBJ1-3; weak D call: TRBD1 (6 bases). CDR1 and CDR2 (germline): LNHDA, SQIVND (reference sequence). The V end was cut by 6 bases, the J end by 1 base, with 10 bases between. The CDR3 runs to 14 residues. CDR3 nucleotides: TGTGCCAGTAGCCCTACAGGGTCTGGAAACACCATATATTTT. Protein sequence: CASSPTGSGNTIYF.

The chain uses TRBV6-1 and TRBJ1-5, with a weak D call TRBD1 (6 bases). Per the germline V gene, CDR1 is MNHNS and CDR2 is SASEGT. Trimming pared 6 bases from V and 3 bases from J, leaving 15 bases between. The CDR3 runs to 15 residues. DNA of the CDR3: TGTGCCAGCAGCCGTACAGGGATTGACAATCAGCCCCAGCATTTT. Amino acid sequence: CASSRTGIDNQPQHF.

This clone was seen a handful of times. Other nucleotide sequences in the sample specify the same CDR3. This chain connects TRBV5-1 to TRBJ1-5, with a possible D match to TRBD1 (6 bases). Germline V gene data show CDR1 as SGHRS and CDR2 as YFSETQ. V shed 0 bases and J shed 0 bases, with 7 bases lying between them. This CDR3 contains 15 residues. CDR3 nucleotide sequence: TGCGCCAGCAGCTTGGAGGGACATAGCAATCAGCCCCAGCATTTT. Translated, it gives CASSLEGHSNQPQHF. Complete variable domain (other parts from reference TRBV5-1 and TRBJ1-5): KAGVTQTPRYLIKTRGQQVTLSCSPISGHRSVSWYQQTPGQGLQFLFEYFSETQRNKGNFPGRFSGRQFSNSRSEMNVSTLELGDSALYLCASSLEGHSNQPQHFGDGTRLSIL.

This clone was recorded once. The rearrangement uses TRBV7-2 and TRBJ2-5; 7 nucleotides agree with TRBD1. The V gene's germline CDR1 is SGHTA and CDR2 FQGNSA. There are 16 residues in the CDR3. The J segment lost 1 base and the V segment lost 2 bases, leaving 7 bases of the junction unmatched. The CDR3: CASSLSYDRAQETQYF. CDR3 nucleotide sequence: TGTGCCAGCAGCTTATCATACGACAGGGCCCAAGAGACCCAGTACTTC.